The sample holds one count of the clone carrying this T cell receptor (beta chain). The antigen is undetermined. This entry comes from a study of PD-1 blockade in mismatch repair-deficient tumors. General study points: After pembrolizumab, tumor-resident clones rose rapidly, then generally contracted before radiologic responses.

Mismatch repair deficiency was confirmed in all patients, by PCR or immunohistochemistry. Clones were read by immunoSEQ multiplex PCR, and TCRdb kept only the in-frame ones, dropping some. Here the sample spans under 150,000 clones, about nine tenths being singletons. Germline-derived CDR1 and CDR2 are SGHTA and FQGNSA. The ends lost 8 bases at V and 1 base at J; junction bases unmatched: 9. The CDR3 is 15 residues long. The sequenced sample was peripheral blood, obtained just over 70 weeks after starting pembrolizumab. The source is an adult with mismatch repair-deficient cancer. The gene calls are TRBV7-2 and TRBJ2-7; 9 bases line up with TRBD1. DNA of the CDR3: TGTGCCAGCGGAATGGACAGGGGATGGTCCTACGAGCAGTACTTC. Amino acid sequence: CASGMDRGWSYEQYF.